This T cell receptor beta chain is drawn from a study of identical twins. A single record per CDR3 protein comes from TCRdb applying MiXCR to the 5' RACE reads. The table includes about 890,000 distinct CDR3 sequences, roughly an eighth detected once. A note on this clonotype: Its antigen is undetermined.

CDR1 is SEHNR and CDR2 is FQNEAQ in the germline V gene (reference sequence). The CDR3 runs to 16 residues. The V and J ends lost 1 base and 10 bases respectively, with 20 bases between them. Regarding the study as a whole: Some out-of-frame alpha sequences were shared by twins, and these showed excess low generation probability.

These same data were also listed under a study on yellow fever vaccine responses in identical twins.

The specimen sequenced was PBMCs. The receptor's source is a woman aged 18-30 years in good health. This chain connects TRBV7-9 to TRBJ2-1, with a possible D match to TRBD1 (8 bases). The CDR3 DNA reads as TGTGCCAGCAGCTTAGGGGACAGGATCCCCGGGGGGGAGCAGTTCTTC. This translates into CASSLGDRIPGGEQFF.